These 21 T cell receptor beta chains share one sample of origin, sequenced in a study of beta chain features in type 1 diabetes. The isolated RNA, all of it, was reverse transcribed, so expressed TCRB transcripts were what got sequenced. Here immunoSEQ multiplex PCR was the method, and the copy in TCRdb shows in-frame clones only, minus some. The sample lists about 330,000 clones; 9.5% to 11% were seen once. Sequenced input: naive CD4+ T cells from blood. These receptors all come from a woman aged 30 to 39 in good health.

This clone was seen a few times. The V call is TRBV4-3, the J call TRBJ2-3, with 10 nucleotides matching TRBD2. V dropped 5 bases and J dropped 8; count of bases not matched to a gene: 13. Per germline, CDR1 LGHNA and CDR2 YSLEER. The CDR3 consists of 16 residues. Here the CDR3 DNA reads TGCGCCAGCAGCATAGGGAGCGGACTAGCGGCAGCTACGCAGTATTTT. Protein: CASSIGSGLAAATQYF.

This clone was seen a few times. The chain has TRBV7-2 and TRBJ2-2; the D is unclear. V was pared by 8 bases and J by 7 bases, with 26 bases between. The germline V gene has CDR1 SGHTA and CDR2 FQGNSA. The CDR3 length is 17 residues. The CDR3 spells CASVHDRPDGSGGELFF. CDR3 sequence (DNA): TGTGCCAGCGTCCACGATCGTCCCGACGGTTCGGGCGGGGAGCTGTTTTTT.

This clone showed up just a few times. CDR3 protein: CASSPRTGLGEQYF. The CDR3 DNA is TGTGCCAGCAGTCCTCGGACAGGGCTGGGCGAGCAGTACTTC. The chain combines TRBV27 with TRBJ2-7; 8 nucleotides align to TRBD1. The CDR3 has 14 residues. J lost 6 bases, V lost 5 bases, and 9 bases had no gene match. The V gene's germline CDR1 is MNHEY and CDR2 SMNVEV (reference sequence).

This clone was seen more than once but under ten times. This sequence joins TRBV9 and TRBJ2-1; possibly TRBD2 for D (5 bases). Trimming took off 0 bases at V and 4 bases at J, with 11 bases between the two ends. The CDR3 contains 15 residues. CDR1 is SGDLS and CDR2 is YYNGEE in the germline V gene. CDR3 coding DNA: TGTGCCAGCAGCGTAGCCGGGAACACGTACAATGAGCAGTTCTTC. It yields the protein CASSVAGNTYNEQFF.

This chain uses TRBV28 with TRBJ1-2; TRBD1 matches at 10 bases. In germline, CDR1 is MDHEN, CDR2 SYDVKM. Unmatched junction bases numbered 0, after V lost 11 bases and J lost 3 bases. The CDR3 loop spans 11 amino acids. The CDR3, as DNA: TGTGCCGGACAGGGGGACTATGGCTACACCTTC. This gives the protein CAGQGDYGYTF.

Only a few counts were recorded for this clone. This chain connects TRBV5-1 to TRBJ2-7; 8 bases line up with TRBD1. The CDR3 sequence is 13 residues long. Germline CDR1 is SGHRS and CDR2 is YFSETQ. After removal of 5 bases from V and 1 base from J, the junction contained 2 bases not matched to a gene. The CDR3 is CASRRTGSYEQYF. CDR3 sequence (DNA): TGCGCCAGCAGAAGGACAGGGTCCTACGAGCAGTACTTC.

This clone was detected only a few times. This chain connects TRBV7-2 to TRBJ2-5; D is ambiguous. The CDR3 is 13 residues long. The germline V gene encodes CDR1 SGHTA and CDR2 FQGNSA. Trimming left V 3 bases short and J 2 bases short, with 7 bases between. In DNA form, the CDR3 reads TGTGCCAGCAGCTTTATACAGCAAGAGACCCAGTACTTC. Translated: CASSFIQQETQYF.

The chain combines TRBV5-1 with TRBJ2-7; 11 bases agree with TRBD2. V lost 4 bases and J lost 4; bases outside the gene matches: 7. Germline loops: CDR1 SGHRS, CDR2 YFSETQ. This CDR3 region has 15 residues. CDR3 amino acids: CASSHDGTSGYEQYF. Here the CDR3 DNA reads TGCGCCAGCAGCCACGACGGGACTAGCGGTTACGAGCAGTACTTC.

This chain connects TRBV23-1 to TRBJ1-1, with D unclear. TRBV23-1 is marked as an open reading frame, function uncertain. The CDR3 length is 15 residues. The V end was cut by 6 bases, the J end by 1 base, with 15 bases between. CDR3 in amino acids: CASRIIGRGNTEAFF. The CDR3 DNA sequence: TGCGCCAGCAGAATCATCGGGCGGGGGAACACTGAAGCTTTCTTT.

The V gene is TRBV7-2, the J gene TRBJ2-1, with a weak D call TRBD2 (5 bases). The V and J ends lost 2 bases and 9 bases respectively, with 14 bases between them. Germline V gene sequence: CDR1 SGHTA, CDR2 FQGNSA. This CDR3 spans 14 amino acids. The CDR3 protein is CASSLRRPRGEQFF. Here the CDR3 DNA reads TGTGCCAGCAGCTTAAGGCGCCCTCGGGGTGAGCAGTTCTTC.

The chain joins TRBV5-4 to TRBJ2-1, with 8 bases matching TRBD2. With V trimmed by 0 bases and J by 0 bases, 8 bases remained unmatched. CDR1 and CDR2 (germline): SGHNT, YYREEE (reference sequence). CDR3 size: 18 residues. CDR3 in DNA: TGTGCCAGCAGCTTGGGGGGGCTAGCGGGTAGCTCCTACAATGAGCAGTTCTTC. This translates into CASSLGGLAGSSYNEQFF.

The CDR3 nucleotides are TGTGCCAGCGAACCCCTAGGTGGCAATGAGCAGTTCTTC. Amino acid sequence: CASEPLGGNEQFF. This rearrangement joins TRBV19 to TRBJ2-1, with unresolved D. Germline V gene lookup returns CDR1 LNHDA and CDR2 SQIVND (reference sequence). V lost 9 bases and J lost 6, with 15 bases in between. The CDR3 is 13 amino acids. Full variable domain (missing parts from reference TRBV19 and TRBJ2-1): DGGITQSPKYLFRKEGQNVTLSCEQNLNHDAMYWYRQDPGQGLRLIYYSQIVNDFQKGDIAEGYSVSREKKESFPLTVTSAQKNPTAFYLCASEPLGGNEQFFGPGTRLTVL.

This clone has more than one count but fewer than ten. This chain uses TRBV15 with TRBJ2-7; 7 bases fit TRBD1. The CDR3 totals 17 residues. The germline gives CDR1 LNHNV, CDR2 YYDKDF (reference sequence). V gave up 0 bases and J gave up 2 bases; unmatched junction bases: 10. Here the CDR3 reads CATSRDLLVGQTYEQYF. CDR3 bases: TGTGCCACCAGCAGAGATTTACTGGTGGGACAGACCTACGAGCAGTACTTC.

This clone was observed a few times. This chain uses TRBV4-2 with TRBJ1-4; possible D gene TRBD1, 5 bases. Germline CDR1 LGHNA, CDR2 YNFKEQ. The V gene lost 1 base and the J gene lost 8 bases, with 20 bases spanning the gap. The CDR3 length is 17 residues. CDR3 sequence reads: CASSQAPRQGGGEKLFF. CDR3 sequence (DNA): TGTGCCAGCAGCCAAGCCCCCCGTCAGGGAGGAGGGGAAAAACTGTTTTTT.

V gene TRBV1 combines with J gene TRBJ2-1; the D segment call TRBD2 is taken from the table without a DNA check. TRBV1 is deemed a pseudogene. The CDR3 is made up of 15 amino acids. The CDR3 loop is CTIPGLAGGPCEQFF. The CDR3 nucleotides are TGCACCATCCCGGGACTAGCGGGAGGGCCCTGCGAGCAGTTCTTC.

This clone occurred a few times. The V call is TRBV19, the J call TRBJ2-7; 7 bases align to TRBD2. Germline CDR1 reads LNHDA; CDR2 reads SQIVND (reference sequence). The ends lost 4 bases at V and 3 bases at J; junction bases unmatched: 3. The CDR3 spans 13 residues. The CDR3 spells CASSSGRIYEQYF. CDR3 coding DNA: TGTGCCAGTAGTAGCGGGAGAATCTACGAGCAGTACTTC.

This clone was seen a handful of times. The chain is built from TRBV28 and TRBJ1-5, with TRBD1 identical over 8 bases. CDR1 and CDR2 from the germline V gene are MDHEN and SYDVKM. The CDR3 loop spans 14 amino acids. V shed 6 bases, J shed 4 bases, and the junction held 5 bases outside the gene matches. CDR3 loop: CASRTTGGNQPQHF. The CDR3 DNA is TGTGCCAGCAGAACAACAGGGGGGAATCAGCCCCAGCATTTT.

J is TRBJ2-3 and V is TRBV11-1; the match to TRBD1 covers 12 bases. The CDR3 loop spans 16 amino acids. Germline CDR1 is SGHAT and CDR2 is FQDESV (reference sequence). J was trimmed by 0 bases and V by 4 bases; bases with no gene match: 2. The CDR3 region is CASSWGQGASTDTQYF. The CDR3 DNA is TGTGCCAGCAGCTGGGGACAGGGGGCGAGCACAGATACGCAGTATTTT.

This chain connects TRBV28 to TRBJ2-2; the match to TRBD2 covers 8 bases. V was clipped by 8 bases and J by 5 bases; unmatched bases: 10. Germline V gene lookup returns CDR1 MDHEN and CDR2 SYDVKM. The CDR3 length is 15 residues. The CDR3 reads CASGGDLAGTGELFF. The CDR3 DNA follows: TGTGCCAGCGGGGGGGACTTAGCGGGGACCGGGGAGCTGTTTTTT. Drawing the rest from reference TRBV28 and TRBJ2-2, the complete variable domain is DVKVTQSSRYLVKRTGEKVFLECVQDMDHENMFWYRQDPGLGLRLIYFSYDVKMKEKGDIPEGYSVSREKKERFSLILESASTNQTSMYLCASGGDLAGTGELFFGEGSRLTVL.

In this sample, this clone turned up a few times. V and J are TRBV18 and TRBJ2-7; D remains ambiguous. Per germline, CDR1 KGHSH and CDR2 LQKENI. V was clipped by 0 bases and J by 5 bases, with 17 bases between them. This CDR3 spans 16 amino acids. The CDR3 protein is CASSPPELSSSHEQYF. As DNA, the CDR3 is TGTGCCAGCTCACCACCGGAGTTATCTAGTTCCCACGAGCAGTACTTC.

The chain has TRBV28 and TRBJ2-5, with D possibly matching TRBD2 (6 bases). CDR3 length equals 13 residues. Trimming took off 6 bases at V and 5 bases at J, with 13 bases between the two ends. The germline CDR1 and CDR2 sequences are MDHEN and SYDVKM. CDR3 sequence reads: CASRSAGRETQYF. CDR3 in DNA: TGTGCCAGCAGATCGGCGGGAAGGGAGACCCAGTACTTC. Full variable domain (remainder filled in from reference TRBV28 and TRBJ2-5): DVKVTQSSRYLVKRTGEKVFLECVQDMDHENMFWYRQDPGLGLRLIYFSYDVKMKEKGDIPEGYSVSREKKERFSLILESASTNQTSMYLCASRSAGRETQYFGPGTRLLVL.